Detailed here is one T cell receptor (beta chain). The record originates from a study of blood T cell repertoires in COVID-19. Study context: T cells, B-cell-depleted T cells, or PBMCs supplied cDNA or gDNA.

Original analysis: For nucleated cells, counts were estimated from reference gene primer amplification. Sequenced by immunoSEQ multiplex PCR; TCRdb stores in-frame clones only, minus some. V, J and clone size derive from that table, while D and trimming were established from the DNA sequence. This sample has around 220,000 clones, with approximately 80% found just once. Seattle's enrolled individuals joined amid active infection and were then monitored longitudinally. Germline CDR1 reads KGHSH; CDR2 reads LQKENI. Trimming took off 3 bases at V and 4 bases at J, with 3 bases between the two ends. The CDR3 contains 12 residues.

The chain links TRBV18 to TRBJ2-2; D ambiguous. Input material: peripheral blood. This sequence originates from a woman of 80 years or more with COVID-19, enrolled during active disease. The CDR3: CASSPATGELFF. CDR3 in DNA: TGTGCCAGCTCACCGGCCACCGGGGAGCTGTTTTTT.